The source of this T cell receptor beta chain is a study of cytomegalovirus exposure and HLA in healthy donors. Deletions cut 7 bases from V and 0 bases from J, with 13 bases between. Looked up from germline, CDR1 is MDHEN and CDR2 is SYDVKM. The CDR3 has 15 residues. Use of 60 Vbeta and 13 Jbeta primers characterized the PCR. Sequencing was performed with immunoSEQ multiplex PCR; in TCRdb, only in-frame clones are kept and a portion is missing. Its listing shows fewer than 150,000 clones. Worth noting for this clone: The antigen is not known.

Study-level results: Fewer N-insertions (relative to the roughly 630-donor mean) were reportedly seen in an Asian-associated ancestry cluster in a later analysis.

This chain joins TRBV28 and TRBJ1-3; TRBD1 is a possible D gene (6 bases). The receptor comes from a man younger than 30 in good health and CMV-seronegative. The sequenced sample was PBMCs. CDR3 in DNA: TGTGCCAGCACCAACAGGGCTGCCTCTGGAAACACCATATATTTT. Translating gives CASTNRAASGNTIYF.